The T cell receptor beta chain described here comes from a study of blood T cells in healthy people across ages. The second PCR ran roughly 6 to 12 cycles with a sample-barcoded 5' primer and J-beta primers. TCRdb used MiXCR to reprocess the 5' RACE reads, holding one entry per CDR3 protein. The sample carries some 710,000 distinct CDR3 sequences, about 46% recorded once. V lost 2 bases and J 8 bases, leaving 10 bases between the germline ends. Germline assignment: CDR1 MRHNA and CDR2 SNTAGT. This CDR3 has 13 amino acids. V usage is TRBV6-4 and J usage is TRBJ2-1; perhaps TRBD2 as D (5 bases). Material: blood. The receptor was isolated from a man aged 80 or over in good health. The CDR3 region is CASSDGERDEQFF. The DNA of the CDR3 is TGTGCCAGCAGTGACGGGGAGAGGGATGAGCAGTTCTTC.